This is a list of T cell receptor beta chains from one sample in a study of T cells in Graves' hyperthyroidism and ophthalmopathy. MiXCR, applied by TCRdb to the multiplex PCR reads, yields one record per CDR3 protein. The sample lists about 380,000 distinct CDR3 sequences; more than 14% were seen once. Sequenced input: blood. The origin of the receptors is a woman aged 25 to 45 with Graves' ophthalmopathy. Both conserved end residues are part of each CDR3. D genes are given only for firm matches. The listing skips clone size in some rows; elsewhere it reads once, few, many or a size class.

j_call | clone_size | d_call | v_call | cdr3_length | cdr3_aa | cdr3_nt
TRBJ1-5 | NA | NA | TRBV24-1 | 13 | CATAEALNQPQHF | TGTGCCACGGCAGAGGCCCTCAATCAGCCCCAGCATTTT
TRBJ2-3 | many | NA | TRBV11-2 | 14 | CASRSLVVADTQYF | TGTGCCAGCAGGAGCTTGGTGGTGGCAGATACGCAGTATTTT
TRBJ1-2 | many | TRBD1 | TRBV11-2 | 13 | CASSRDRGGGYTF | TGTGCCAGCAGCAGAGACAGGGGGGGGGGCTACACCTTC
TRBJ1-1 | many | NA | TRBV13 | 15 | CASSPRRGSDTEAFF | TGTGCCAGCAGCCCTCGTAGGGGATCGGACACTGAAGCTTTCTTT
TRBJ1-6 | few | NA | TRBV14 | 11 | CASSQGGRRYF | TGTGCCAGCAGCCAAGGGGGCAGGCGATACTTT
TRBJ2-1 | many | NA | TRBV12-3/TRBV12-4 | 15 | CASSLAGEPYSEQFF | TGTGCCAGCAGTTTAGCGGGGGAGCCCTATTCTGAGCAGTTCTTC
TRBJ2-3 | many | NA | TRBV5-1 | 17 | CASSLELWGARTDTQYF | TGCGCCAGCAGCTTGGAATTGTGGGGGGCCCGCACAGATACGCAGTATTTT
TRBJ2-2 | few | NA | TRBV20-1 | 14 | CSAGRDKNTGELFF | TGCAGTGCTGGCAGGGACAAGAACACCGGGGAGCTGTTTTTT
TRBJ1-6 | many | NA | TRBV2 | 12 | CAGRVPSSPLHF | TGTGCCGGCCGGGTCCCATCTTCACCCCTCCACTTT
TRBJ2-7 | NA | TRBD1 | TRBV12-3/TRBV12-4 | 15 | CASSLAGTGFYEQYF | TGTGCCAGCAGTTTAGCCGGGACAGGGTTCTACGAGCAGTACTTC
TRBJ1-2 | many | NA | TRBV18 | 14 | CASSGLGTDYGYTF | TGTGCCAGCTCAGGCCTGGGGACCGACTATGGCTACACCTTC
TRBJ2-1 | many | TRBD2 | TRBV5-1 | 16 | CASSLAPFLAGDEQFF | TGCGCCAGCAGCTTGGCCCCCTTCCTAGCGGGGGACGAGCAGTTCTTC
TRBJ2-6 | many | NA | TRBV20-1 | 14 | CSAPDEPGANVLTF | TGCAGTGCTCCGGACGAACCTGGGGCCAACGTCCTGACTTTC
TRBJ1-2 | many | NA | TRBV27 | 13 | CASRGGENYGYTF | TGTGCCAGCAGGGGAGGGGAGAACTATGGCTACACCTTC
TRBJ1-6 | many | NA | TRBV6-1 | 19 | CASTRRGSPGGSYNSPLHF | TGTGCCAGCACCCGCAGGGGATCCCCAGGTGGCTCCTATAATTCACCCCTCCACTTT
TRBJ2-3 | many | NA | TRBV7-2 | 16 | CASSLVGGGTTDTQYF | TGTGCCAGCAGCTTAGTAGGTGGGGGGACCACAGATACGCAGTATTTT
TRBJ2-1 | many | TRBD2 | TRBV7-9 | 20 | CASSPYRGGAYQISYNEQFF | TGTGCCAGCAGCCCATATCGGGGGGGGGCATACCAGATCTCCTACAATGAGCAGTTCTTC
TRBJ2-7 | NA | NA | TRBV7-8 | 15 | CASSFPGRGSYEQCF | TGTGCCAGCAGCTTCCCGGGACGTGGCTCCTACGAGCAGTGCTTC
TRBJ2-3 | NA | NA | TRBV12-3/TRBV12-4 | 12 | CASRAISDTQYF | TGTGCCAGCAGAGCTATTTCGGATACGCAGTATTTT
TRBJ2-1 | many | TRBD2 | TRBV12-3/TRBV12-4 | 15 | CASSTLRLADGEQFF | TGTGCCAGCAGTACCCTCCGGCTAGCGGACGGTGAGCAGTTCTTC
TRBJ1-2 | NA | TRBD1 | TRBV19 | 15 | CASSIRGQSNYGYTF | TGTGCCAGTAGTATTAGGGGACAGTCAAACTATGGCTACACCTTC
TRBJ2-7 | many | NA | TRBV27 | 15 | CASSFAGARWHEQYF | TGTGCCAGCAGTTTTGCGGGGGCCAGGTGGCACGAGCAGTACTTC
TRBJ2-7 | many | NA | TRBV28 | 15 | CATRPLPKQSQEQYF | TGTGCCACCCGACCTCTCCCCAAACAGAGTCAAGAGCAGTACTTC
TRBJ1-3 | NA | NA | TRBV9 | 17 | CASSVEAGANSGNTIYF | TGTGCCAGCAGCGTAGAGGCAGGGGCCAACTCTGGAAACACCATATATTTT
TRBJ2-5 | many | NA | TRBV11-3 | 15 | CASSEQGAGQETQYF | TGTGCCAGCAGCGAACAGGGTGCTGGGCAAGAGACCCAGTACTTC
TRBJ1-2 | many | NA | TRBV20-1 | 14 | CSARSGPNFDGYTF | TGCAGTGCTAGATCTGGGCCCAACTTTGATGGCTACACCTTC
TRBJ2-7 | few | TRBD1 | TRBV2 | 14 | CASRSSGGSYEQYF | TGTGCCAGCAGGTCGTCAGGGGGCAGCTACGAGCAGTACTTC
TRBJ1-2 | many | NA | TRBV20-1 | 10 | CSARDLTYTF | TGCAGTGCTAGAGATCTTACCTACACCTTC
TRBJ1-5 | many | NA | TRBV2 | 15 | CASSRGRDKNQPQHF | TGTGCCAGCTCCAGGGGCAGGGATAAGAATCAGCCCCAGCATTTT
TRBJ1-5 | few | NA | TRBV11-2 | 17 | CASSLGVGVGSNQPQHF | TGTGCCAGCAGCTTGGGGGTTGGGGTAGGGAGCAATCAGCCCCAGCATTTT
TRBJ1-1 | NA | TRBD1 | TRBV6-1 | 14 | CASSPLGQATEAFF | TGTGCCAGCAGTCCGCTCGGACAGGCCACTGAAGCTTTCTTT
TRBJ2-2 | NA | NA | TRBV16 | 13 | CASSQNLDRKVFF | TGTGCCAGCAGCCAAAACCTCGACAGGAAGGTGTTTTTT
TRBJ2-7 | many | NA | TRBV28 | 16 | CASSKMFVQGSSEQYF | TGTGCCAGCAGCAAAATGTTCGTCCAGGGGAGTTCCGAGCAGTACTTC
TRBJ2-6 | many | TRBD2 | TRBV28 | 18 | CASSLMGGVFSGANVLTF | TGTGCCAGCAGTTTAATGGGGGGGGTTTTCTCTGGGGCCAACGTCCTGACTTTC
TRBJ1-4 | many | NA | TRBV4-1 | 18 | CASSHPREQTDRAEKLFF | TGCGCCAGCAGCCATCCGAGGGAACAGACCGATCGGGCAGAAAAACTGTTTTTT
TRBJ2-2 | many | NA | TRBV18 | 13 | CASSLTRDGELFF | TGTGCCAGCTCACTGACTCGGGACGGGGAGCTGTTTTTT
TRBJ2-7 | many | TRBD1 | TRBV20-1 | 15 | CSAQSPGQGAIEQYF | TGCAGTGCTCAGAGTCCGGGACAGGGGGCGATCGAGCAGTACTTC
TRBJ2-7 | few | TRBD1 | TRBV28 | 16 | CASSSPRQGTIYEQYF | TGTGCCAGCAGTTCTCCCCGACAGGGTACTATCTACGAGCAGTACTTC
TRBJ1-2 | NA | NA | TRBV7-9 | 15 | CASSLGTESNYGYTF | TGTGCCAGCAGCTTAGGGACGGAATCTAACTATGGCTACACCTTC
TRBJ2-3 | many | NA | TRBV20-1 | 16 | CSAPGGAGLGTDTQYF | TGCAGTGCACCTGGCGGCGCGGGGTTAGGAACAGATACGCAGTATTTT
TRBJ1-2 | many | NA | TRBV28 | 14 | CASSPPQQSYGYTF | TGTGCCAGCAGTCCCCCTCAACAGTCATATGGCTACACCTTC
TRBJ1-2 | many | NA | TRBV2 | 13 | CASTDIANYGYTF | TGTGCCAGCACCGACATAGCTAACTATGGCTACACCTTC